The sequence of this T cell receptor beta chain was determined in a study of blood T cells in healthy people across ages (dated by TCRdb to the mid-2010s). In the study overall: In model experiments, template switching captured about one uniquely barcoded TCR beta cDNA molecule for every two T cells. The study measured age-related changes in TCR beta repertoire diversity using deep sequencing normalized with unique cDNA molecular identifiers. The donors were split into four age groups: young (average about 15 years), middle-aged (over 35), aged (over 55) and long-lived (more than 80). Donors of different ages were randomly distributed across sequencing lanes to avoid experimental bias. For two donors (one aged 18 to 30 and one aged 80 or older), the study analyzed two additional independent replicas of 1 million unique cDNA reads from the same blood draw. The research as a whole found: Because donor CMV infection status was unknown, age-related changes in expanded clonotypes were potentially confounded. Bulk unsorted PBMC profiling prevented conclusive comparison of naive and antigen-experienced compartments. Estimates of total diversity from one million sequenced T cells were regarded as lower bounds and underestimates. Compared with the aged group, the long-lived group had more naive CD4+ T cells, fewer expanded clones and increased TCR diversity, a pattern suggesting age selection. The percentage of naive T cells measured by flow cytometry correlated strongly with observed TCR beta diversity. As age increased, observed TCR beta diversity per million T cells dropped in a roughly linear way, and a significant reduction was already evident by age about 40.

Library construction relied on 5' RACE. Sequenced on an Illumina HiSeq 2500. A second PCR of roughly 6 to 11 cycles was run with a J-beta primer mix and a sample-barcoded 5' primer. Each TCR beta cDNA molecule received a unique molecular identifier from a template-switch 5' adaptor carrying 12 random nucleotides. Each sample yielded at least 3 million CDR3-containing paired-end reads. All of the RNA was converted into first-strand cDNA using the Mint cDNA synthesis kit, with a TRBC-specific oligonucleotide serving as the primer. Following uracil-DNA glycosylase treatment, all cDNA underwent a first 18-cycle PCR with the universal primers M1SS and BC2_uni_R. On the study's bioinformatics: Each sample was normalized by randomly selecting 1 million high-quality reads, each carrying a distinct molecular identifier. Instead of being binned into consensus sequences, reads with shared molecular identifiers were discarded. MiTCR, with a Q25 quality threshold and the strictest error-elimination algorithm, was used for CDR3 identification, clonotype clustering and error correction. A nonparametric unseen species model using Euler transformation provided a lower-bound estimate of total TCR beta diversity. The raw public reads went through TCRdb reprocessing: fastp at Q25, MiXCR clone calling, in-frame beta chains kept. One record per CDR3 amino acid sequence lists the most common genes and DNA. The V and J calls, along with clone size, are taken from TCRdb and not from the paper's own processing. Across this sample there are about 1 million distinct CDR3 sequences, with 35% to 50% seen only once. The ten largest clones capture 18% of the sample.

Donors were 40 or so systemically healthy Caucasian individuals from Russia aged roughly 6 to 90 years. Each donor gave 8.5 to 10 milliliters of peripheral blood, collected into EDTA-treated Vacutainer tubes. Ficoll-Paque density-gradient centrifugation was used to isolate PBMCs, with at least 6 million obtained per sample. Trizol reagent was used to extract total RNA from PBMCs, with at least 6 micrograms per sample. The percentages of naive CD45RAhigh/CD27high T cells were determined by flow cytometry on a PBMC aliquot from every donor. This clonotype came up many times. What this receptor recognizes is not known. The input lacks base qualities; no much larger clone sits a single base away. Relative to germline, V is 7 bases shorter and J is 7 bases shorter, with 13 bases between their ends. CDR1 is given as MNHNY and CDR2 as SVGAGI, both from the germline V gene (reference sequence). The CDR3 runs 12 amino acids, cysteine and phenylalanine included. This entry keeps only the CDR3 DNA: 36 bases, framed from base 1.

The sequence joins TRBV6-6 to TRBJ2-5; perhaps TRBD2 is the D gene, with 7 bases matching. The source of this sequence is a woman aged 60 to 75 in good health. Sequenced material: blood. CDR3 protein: CASNKGGGTQYF. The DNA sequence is TGTGCCAGCAACAAAGGGGGGGGGACCCAGTACTTC.